This TCR beta chain was sequenced during a study of cytomegalovirus exposure and HLA in healthy donors. Study context: It was reported in a later analysis that the same platform had been used for the 120 or so validation repertoires as for the roughly 710 first-cohort repertoires. Study-wide results and limits: Researchers counted approximately 160 TCR beta chains as cytomegalovirus-associated. Whilst most TCR sequences proved rare, a subset of public TCRs occurred across many donors.

CDR3 length equals 15 residues. Germline values: CDR1 MNHEY, CDR2 SMNVEV (reference sequence). Trimming cost V 6 bases and J 6 bases; bases outside gene matches: 8. Separate from the roughly 710-subject first cohort, the roughly 110-subject validation cohort was the one that the donors belonged to. On this clone itself: The target antigen is unknown.

Assay used: immunoSEQ multiplex PCR; TCRdb lists only in-frame clones, some missing. The data hold 90,000 to 110,000 clones, with about 85% observed a single time. The sample taken for sequencing was PBMCs. This sequence was found in a woman aged 18-35 years in good health and CMV-seropositive. This chain joins TRBV27 and TRBJ2-3; 11 nucleotides agree with TRBD2. The CDR3 loop reads CASSILAGGPDTQYF. DNA of the CDR3: TGTGCCAGCAGCATTCTAGCGGGGGGTCCGGATACGCAGTATTTT.